The clone carrying this T cell receptor beta chain was found once. This CDR3 has 17 residues. Germline trimming cut 5 bases from V and 0 bases from J; bases unmatched to any gene: 9. Germline V gene data show CDR1 as SGHAT and CDR2 as FQNNGV. The sample is drawn from a study of blood T cell repertoires in COVID-19. The overall study: The United States, Italy and Spain were the sources of the acute and convalescent COVID-19 samples. From T cells, B-cell-depleted T cells, or PBMCs came the material, which was cDNA or gDNA.

Here immunoSEQ multiplex PCR was the method, and the copy in TCRdb shows in-frame clones only, minus some. The data contain 150,000 to 200,000 clones, 85% to 90% of them singletons. The sequenced material came from peripheral blood. The chain has TRBV11-2 and TRBJ2-3; 9 nucleotides agree with TRBD2. This clonotype was obtained from a person aged 65-85 years with COVID-19, enrolled during active disease. The CDR3 DNA is TGTGCCAGCAGCCTGGCCGGGACTAGCTTCAGCACAGATACGCAGTATTTT. This codes for CASSLAGTSFSTDTQYF. Drawing the rest from reference TRBV11-2 and TRBJ2-3, the complete variable domain is EAGVAQSPRYKIIEKRQSVAFWCNPISGHATLYWYQQILGQGPKLLIQFQNNGVVDDSQLPKDRFSAERLKGVDSTLKIQPAKLEDSAVYLCASSLAGTSFSTDTQYFGPGTRLTVL.